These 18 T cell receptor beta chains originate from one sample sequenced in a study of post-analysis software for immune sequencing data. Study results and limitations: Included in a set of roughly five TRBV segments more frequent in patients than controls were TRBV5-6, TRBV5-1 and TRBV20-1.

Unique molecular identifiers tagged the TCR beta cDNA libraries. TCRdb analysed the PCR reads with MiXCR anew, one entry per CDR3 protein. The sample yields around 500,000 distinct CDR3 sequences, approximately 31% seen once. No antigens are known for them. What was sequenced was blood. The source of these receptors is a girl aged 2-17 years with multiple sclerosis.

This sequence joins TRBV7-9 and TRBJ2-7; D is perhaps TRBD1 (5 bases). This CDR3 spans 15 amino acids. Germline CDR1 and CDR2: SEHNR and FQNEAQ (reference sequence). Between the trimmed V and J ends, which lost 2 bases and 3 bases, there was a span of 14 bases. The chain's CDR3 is CASSLRQGRYYEQYF. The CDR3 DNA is TGTGCCAGCAGCTTACGGCAGGGTCGGTACTACGAGCAGTACTTC.

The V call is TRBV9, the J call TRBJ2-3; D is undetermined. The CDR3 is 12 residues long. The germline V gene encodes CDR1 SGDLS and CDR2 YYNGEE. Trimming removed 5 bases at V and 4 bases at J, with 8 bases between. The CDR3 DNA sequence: TGTGCCAGCAGAGCCGACGCAGATACGCAGTATTTT. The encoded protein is CASRADADTQYF.

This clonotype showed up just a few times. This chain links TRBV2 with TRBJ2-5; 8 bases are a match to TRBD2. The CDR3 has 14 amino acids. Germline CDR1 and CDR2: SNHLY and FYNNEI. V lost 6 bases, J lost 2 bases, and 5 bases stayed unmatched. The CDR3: CASRVSGGQETQYF. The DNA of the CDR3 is TGTGCCAGCAGGGTCAGCGGGGGACAAGAGACCCAGTACTTC.

The DNA for the CDR3 is TGTGCCAGCAGCTTATCGGCCAGGGGGCGATCTGGGGCCAACGTCCTGACTTTC. Translation: CASSLSARGRSGANVLTF. This chain uses TRBV7-8 with TRBJ2-6, with 8 bases aligning to TRBD1. This CDR3 contains 18 residues. V was pared by 2 bases and J by 1 base, with 7 bases of the junction left unmatched. Germline CDR1 reads SGHVS; CDR2 reads FQNEAQ.

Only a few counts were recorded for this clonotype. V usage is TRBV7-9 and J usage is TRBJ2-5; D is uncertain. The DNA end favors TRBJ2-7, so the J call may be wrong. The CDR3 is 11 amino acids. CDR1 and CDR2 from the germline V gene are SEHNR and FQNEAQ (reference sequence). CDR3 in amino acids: CASSQVGEQYF. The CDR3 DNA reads TGTGCCAGCAGCCAAGTCGGCGAGCAGTACTTC.

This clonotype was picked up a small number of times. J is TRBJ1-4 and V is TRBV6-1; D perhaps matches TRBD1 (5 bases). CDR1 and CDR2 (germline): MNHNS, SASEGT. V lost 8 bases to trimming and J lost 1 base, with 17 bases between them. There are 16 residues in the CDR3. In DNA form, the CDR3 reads TGTGCCAGCGCCGTCGAAGGGGCGCGAACTAATGAAAAACTGTTTTTT. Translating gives CASAVEGARTNEKLFF.

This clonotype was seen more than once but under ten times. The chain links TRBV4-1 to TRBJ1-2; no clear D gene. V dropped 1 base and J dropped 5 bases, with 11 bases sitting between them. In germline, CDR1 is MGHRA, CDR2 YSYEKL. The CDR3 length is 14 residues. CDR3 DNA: TGCGCCAGCAGCCAAGCCCCCATGTCTTATGGCTACACCTTC. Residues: CASSQAPMSYGYTF.

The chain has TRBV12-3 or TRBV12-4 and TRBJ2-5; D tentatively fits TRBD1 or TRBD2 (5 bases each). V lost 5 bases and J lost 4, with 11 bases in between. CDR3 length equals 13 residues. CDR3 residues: CASSPRGVETQYF. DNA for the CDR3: TGTGCCAGCAGTCCCCGAGGGGTAGAGACCCAGTACTTC.

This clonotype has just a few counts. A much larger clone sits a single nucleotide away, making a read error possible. The CDR3 DNA reads TGTGCCAGCAGTCCATATAGCGGGGGGGCCGGGGAGACCCAGTACTTC. The encoded protein is CASSPYSGGAGETQYF. The chain couples TRBV12-3 or TRBV12-4 to TRBJ2-5; 11 bases line up with TRBD2. With V trimmed by 5 bases and J by 5 bases, 10 bases remained unmatched. The CDR3 runs 16 residues.

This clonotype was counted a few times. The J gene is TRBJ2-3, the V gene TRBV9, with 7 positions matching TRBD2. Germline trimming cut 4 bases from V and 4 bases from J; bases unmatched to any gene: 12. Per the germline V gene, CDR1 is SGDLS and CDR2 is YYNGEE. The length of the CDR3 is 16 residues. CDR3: CASSPRLASTSDTQYF. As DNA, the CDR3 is TGTGCCAGCAGCCCACGACTAGCTTCCACCTCAGATACGCAGTATTTT.

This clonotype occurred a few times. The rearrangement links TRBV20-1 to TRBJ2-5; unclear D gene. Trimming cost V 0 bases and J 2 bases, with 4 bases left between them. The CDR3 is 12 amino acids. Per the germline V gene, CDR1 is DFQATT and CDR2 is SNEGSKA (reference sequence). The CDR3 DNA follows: TGCAGTGCTAGAGAGCCTCAAGAGACCCAGTACTTC. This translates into CSAREPQETQYF.

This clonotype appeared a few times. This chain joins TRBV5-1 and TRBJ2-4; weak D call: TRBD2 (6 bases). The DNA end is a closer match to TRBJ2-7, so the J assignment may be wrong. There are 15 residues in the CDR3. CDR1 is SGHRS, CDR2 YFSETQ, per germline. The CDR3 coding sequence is TGCGCCAGCAGCTTGGGTCCGGGAGAGACCTACGAGCAGTACTTC. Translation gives CASSLGPGETYEQYF.

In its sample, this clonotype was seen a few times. CDR3 coding DNA: TGTGCCATCAGTCCCGGGACAGGGGGCGTCATCGACAATGAGCAGTTCTTC. Protein sequence: CAISPGTGGVIDNEQFF. The chain employs TRBV10-3 and TRBJ2-1; 12 bases line up with TRBD1. Germline V gene lookup returns CDR1 ENHRY and CDR2 SYGVKD. With V trimmed by 5 bases and J by 5 bases, 10 bases remained unmatched. This CDR3 region has 17 residues.

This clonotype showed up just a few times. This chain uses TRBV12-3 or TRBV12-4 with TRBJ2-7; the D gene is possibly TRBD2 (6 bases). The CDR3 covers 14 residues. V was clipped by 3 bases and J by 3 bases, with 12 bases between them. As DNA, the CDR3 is TGTGCCAGCAGTTTTGTCGCTAGCGTCTACGAGCAGTACTTC. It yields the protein CASSFVASVYEQYF.

The CDR3 region is CASSQDKTSGDLYEQYF. The CDR3 nucleotides read TGCGCCAGCAGCCAAGACAAGACTAGCGGGGATCTCTACGAGCAGTACTTC. The chain joins TRBV4-1 to TRBJ2-7; 11 nucleotides match TRBD2. The CDR3 consists of 17 residues. Germline CDR1 reads MGHRA; CDR2 reads YSYEKL. Trimming took 0 bases from V and 3 from J; bases not matched to a gene: 7.

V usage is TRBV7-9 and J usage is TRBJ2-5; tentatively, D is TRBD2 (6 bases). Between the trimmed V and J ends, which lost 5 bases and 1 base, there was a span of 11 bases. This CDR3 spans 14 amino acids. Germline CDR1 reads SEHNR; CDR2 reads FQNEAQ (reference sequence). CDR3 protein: CASSPGGAQETQYF. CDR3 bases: TGTGCCAGCAGCCCCGGAGGGGCCCAAGAGACCCAGTACTTC.

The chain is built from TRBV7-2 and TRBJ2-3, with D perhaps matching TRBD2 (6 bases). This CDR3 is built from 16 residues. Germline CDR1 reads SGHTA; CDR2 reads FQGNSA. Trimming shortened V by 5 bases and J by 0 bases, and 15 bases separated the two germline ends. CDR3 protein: CASSTLAASSTDTQYF. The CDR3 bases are TGTGCCAGCAGCACGTTAGCGGCCTCTAGCACAGATACGCAGTATTTT.

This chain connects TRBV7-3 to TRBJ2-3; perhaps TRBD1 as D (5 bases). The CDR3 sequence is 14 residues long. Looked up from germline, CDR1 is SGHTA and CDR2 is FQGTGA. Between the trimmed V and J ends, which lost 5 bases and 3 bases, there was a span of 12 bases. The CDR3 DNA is TGTGCCAGCAGCGGGGCATCGAGAACAGATACGCAGTATTTT. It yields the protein CASSGASRTDTQYF.